One and the same sample provided the 23 T cell receptor beta chains below, sequenced in a study of blood T cell repertoires in COVID-19. The method was immunoSEQ multiplex PCR; TCRdb's version includes in-frame clones alone and lacks a portion of them. The sample yields around 300,000 clones, 90% seen once. The sequenced material came from peripheral blood. The receptors were gathered from a woman aged 40 to 49 with COVID-19, enrolled during active disease.

The V and J genes are TRBV9 and TRBJ2-2; 10 bases are shared with TRBD2. From germline, CDR1 is SGDLS and CDR2 YYNGEE. V dropped 3 bases and J dropped 4; count of bases not matched to a gene: 12. The CDR3 covers 18 residues. DNA of the CDR3: TGTGCCAGCAGCGGTTACATCCAAAGCGGGGGGGCCACCGGGGAGCTGTTTTTT. It yields the protein CASSGYIQSGGATGELFF.

This chain connects TRBV21-1 to TRBJ2-2; the listed D gene, TRBD1, was not tested against the DNA. TRBV21-1 is annotated as a pseudogene. The CDR3 sequence is 11 residues long. The CDR3 protein is CASSAHRELFF. CDR3 nucleotide sequence: TGTGCCAGCAGCGCCCACAGGGAGCTGTTTTTT.

V and J are TRBV28 and TRBJ2-2; 7 bases line up with TRBD1. CDR1 is MDHEN and CDR2 is SYDVKM in the germline V gene. The CDR3 is made up of 15 amino acids. The J segment lost 5 bases and the V segment lost 1 base, leaving 4 bases of the junction unmatched. DNA of the CDR3: TGTGCCAGCAGTTTATTACCAGGGGGAACCGGGGAGCTGTTTTTT. Its protein product is CASSLLPGGTGELFF.

V gene TRBV6-5 combines with J gene TRBJ2-7, with 9 bases aligning to TRBD1. Germline assignment: CDR1 MNHEY and CDR2 SVGAGI. The CDR3 runs to 13 residues. The V and J ends lost 6 bases and 2 bases, in that order; junction bases with no gene match: 2. The CDR3 loop reads CASSRDRAYEQYF. The CDR3 coding sequence is TGTGCCAGCAGCCGGGACAGGGCCTACGAGCAGTACTTC.

The chain joins TRBV5-6 to TRBJ1-5; a weak D match, TRBD1 (6 bases). Germline values: CDR1 SGHDT, CDR2 YYEEEE. The CDR3 is 14 residues long. V was shortened by 5 bases and J by 9 bases, with 18 bases between the two germline ends. In DNA form, the CDR3 reads TGTGCCAGCAGTCATGCGGGGGGCGGCCGGCCCCAGCATTTT. It translates to CASSHAGGGRPQHF.

This sequence joins TRBV12-5 and TRBJ2-5, with TRBD2 as a possible D gene (6 bases). This CDR3 region has 11 residues. Trimming left V 7 bases short and J 13 bases short, with 16 bases between. Germline-derived CDR1 and CDR2 are LGHNT and FRNRAP. The CDR3 DNA reads as TGTGCTAGTGCCTCGGACGCGACTAGGTACTTC. Protein sequence: CASASDATRYF.

The chain joins TRBV28 to TRBJ1-5; D possibly corresponds to TRBD1 (5 bases). V shed 1 base and J shed 3 bases, with 10 bases lying between them. CDR1 is MDHEN, CDR2 SYDVKM, per germline. This CDR3 spans 15 amino acids. The DNA of the CDR3 is TGTGCCAGCAGTTTATCTCGACAGTACAATCAGCCCCAGCATTTT. Encoded protein: CASSLSRQYNQPQHF.

The J gene is TRBJ2-2, the V gene TRBV24-1; TRBD1 matches 11 bases. The germline gives CDR1 KGHDR, CDR2 SFDVKD. V trimming: 4 bases; J trimming: 6 bases; junction bases outside the gene matches: 6. The CDR3 is made up of 16 amino acids. For the CDR3, the DNA is TGTGCCACCAGTGACCCCGGGACAGGGGGGGCCGGGGAGCTGTTTTTT. Translation gives CATSDPGTGGAGELFF.

The genes are TRBV7-2 and TRBJ1-2; TRBD1 aligns across 7 bases. This CDR3 spans 16 amino acids. Germline-derived CDR1 and CDR2 are SGHTA and FQGNSA. V was pared by 1 base and J by 4 bases, with 9 bases of the junction left unmatched. CDR3 bases: TGTGCCAGCAGCTTAGTAGGGGGCACCCCTGGCTATGGCTACACCTTC. It specifies CASSLVGGTPGYGYTF.

The V call is TRBV5-1, the J call TRBJ2-3; weak D call: TRBD1 (6 bases). Looked up from germline, CDR1 is SGHRS and CDR2 is YFSETQ. Trimming stripped 4 bases from V and 6 bases from J, with 21 bases between. The CDR3 runs to 16 residues. The CDR3 nucleotides are TGCGCCAGCAGCATCCGGGACACGGGTGATTCTGATACGCAGTATTTT. Its protein product is CASSIRDTGDSDTQYF.

The chain links TRBV27 to TRBJ1-1, with D unresolved. Trimming removed 4 bases from V and 5 bases from J, with 17 bases in between. CDR1 MNHEY and CDR2 SMNVEV come from the germline V gene (reference sequence). This CDR3 spans 15 amino acids. CDR3 region: CASSSQTLGGTEAFF. Here the CDR3 DNA reads TGTGCCAGCAGTTCGCAGACCCTCGGAGGTACTGAAGCTTTCTTT.

The J gene is TRBJ2-3, the V gene TRBV19; TRBD1 aligns across 8 bases. Germline lookup yields CDR1 LNHDA and CDR2 SQIVND (reference sequence). This CDR3 spans 17 amino acids. Trimming removed 2 bases from V and 2 bases from J; junction bases left unmatched: 9. The CDR3 DNA reads TGTGCCAGTAGTATACGCGGCCGGGACAGGCTCACAGATACGCAGTATTTT. Residues: CASSIRGRDRLTDTQYF.

The V and J genes are TRBV3-1 (or the pseudogene TRBV3-2) and TRBJ2-7; no reliable D call. The V end lost 2 bases, the J end lost 0 bases, and 20 bases lay between the germline ends. CDR1 is LGHDT and CDR2 is YNNKEL in the germline V gene (reference sequence). This CDR3 region has 18 residues. CDR3 nucleotide sequence: TGTGCCAGCAGCCAACGTCGTGGCCGCGGCCCCACCTCCTACGAGCAGTACTTC. Translation gives CASSQRRGRGPTSYEQYF.

The genes are TRBV10-3 and TRBJ1-1; tentative D call: TRBD1 (5 bases). Trimming left V 4 bases short and J 1 base short, with 10 bases between. The CDR3 extends over 14 amino acids. Per the germline V gene, CDR1 is ENHRY and CDR2 is SYGVKD. The CDR3 DNA reads as TGTGCCATCAGTGTCTCTACAGGGAACACTGAAGCTTTCTTT. It translates to CAISVSTGNTEAFF.

The V call is TRBV19, the J call TRBJ2-1, with 7 bases matching TRBD2. Looked up from germline, CDR1 is LNHDA and CDR2 is SQIVND (reference sequence). The V segment lost 3 bases and the J segment 6 bases; nucleotides outside the gene matches: 5. This CDR3 spans 14 amino acids. CDR3 region: CASSMGREGNEQFF. The CDR3 DNA follows: TGTGCCAGTAGTATGGGGAGGGAGGGCAATGAGCAGTTCTTC.

The genes are TRBV28 and TRBJ2-7; a possible D gene is TRBD1 (5 bases). The CDR3 spans 13 residues. Germline CDR1 reads MDHEN; CDR2 reads SYDVKM. V gave up 7 bases and J gave up 0 bases, with 10 bases separating them. CDR3 in DNA: TGTGCCAGCAAGCAACAGGTCTCCTACGAGCAGTACTTC. Encoded protein: CASKQQVSYEQYF.

The rearrangement uses TRBV25-1 and TRBJ1-4; D uncertain. The germline V gene has CDR1 MGHDK and CDR2 SYGVNS. Trimming pared 6 bases from V and 4 bases from J, leaving 9 bases between. The CDR3 loop spans 13 amino acids. The CDR3 is CASRRHGNEKLFF. CDR3 nucleotides: TGTGCCAGCAGGCGACACGGTAATGAAAAACTGTTTTTT.

This chain connects TRBV27 to TRBJ2-7, with D possibly being TRBD1 (6 bases). From germline, CDR1 is MNHEY and CDR2 SMNVEV (reference sequence). V was pared by 1 base and J by 0 bases, with 10 bases between. This CDR3 is 15 amino acids long. This CDR3 reads CASSLYGGLSYEQYF. In DNA, the CDR3 is TGTGCCAGCAGTTTATATGGGGGCCTCTCCTACGAGCAGTACTTC.

The sample holds one count of this clone. CDR3 nucleotide sequence: TGTGCCAGCAGCCCCGGGTGGGGCATGGAGTCTGAAGCTTTCTTT. It translates to CASSPGWGMESEAFF. The chain uses TRBV9 and TRBJ1-1, with D possibly matching TRBD1 (5 bases). The germline V gene has CDR1 SGDLS and CDR2 YYNGEE. The CDR3 spans 15 residues. V was trimmed by 4 bases and J by 6 bases, leaving 19 bases between them.

The chain joins TRBV18 to TRBJ1-1; 9 nucleotides match TRBD1. Germline assignment: CDR1 KGHSH and CDR2 LQKENI. V gave up 1 base and J gave up 4 bases; unmatched junction bases: 7. The CDR3 sequence is 16 residues long. The CDR3 nucleotides read TGTGCCAGCTCACCACGGATACAGGGGGCGCGCACTGAAGCTTTCTTT. This encodes CASSPRIQGARTEAFF.

V usage is TRBV3-1 (or the pseudogene TRBV3-2) and J usage is TRBJ2-7, with a tentative D call TRBD1 (6 bases). Deletions cut 0 bases from V and 5 bases from J, with 20 bases between. The CDR3 covers 17 residues. CDR1 LGHDT and CDR2 YNNKEL come from the germline V gene (reference sequence). The CDR3 DNA reads TGTGCCAGCAGCCAAGACGAGGCTCTACAGGGCTGGGACGAGCAGTACTTC. Its protein product is CASSQDEALQGWDEQYF.

In DNA form, the CDR3 reads TGTGCCAGCAGCCAGGGGGGACAGGGCGAAGCTTTCTTT. This sequence encodes CASSQGGQGEAFF. V usage is TRBV3-1 (or the pseudogene TRBV3-2) and J usage is TRBJ1-1; 9 nucleotides line up with TRBD1. V trimming: 3 bases; J trimming: 8 bases; junction bases outside the gene matches: 4. Germline V gene data show CDR1 as LGHDT and CDR2 as YNNKEL (reference sequence). CDR3 length: 13 residues.

This clone was observed a few times. This sequence joins TRBV13 and TRBJ2-7; the match to TRBD2 covers 10 bases. In germline, CDR1 is PRHDT, CDR2 FYEKMQ (reference sequence). V gave up 4 bases and J gave up 2 bases; unmatched junction bases: 5. The CDR3 has 15 amino acids. This CDR3 reads CASSSQREGTYEQYF. The CDR3 bases are TGTGCCAGCAGCTCCCAGCGGGAGGGGACCTACGAGCAGTACTTC. The whole variable domain, filled in from reference TRBV13 and TRBJ2-7, reads AAGVIQSPRHLIKEKRETATLKCYPIPRHDTVYWYQQGPGQDPQFLISFYEKMQSDKGSIPDRFSAQQFSDYHSELNMSSLELGDSALYFCASSSQREGTYEQYFGPGTRLTVT.